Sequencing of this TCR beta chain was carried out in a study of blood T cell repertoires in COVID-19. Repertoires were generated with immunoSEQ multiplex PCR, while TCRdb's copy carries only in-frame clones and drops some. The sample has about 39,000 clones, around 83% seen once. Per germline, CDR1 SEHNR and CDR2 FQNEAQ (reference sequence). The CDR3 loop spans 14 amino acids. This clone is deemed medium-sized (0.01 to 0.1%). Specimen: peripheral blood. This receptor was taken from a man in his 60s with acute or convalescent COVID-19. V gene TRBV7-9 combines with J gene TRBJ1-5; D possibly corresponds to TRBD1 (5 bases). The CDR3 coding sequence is TGTGCTACGATGGCAGGGAATAGCAATCAGCCCCAGCATTTT. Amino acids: CATMAGNSNQPQHF.